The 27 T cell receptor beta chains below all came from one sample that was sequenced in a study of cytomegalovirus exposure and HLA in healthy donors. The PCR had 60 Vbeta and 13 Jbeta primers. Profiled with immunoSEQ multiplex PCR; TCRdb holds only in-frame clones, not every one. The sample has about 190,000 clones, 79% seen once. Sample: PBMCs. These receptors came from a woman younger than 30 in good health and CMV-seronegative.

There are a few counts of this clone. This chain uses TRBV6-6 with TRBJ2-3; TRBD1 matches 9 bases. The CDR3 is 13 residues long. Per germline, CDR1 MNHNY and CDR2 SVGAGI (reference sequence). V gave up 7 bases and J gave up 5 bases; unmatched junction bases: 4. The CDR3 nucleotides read TGTGCCAGCAAGGACAGGGGCCGAGATACGCAGTATTTT. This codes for CASKDRGRDTQYF.

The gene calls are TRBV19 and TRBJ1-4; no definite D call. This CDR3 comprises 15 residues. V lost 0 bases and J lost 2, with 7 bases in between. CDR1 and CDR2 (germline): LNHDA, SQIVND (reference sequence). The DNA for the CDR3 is TGTGCCAGTAGTATAGAGGGCAGGACTAATGAAAAACTGTTTTTT. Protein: CASSIEGRTNEKLFF.

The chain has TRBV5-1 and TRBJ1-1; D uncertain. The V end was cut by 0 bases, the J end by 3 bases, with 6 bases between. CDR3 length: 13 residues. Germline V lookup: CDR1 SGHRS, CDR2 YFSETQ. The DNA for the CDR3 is TGCGCCAGCAGCTTGGCGGCGGACACTGAAGCTTTCTTT. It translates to CASSLAADTEAFF.

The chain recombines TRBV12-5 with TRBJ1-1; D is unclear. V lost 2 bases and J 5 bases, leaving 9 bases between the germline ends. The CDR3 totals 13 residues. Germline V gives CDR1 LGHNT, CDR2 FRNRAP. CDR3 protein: CASGLPPGTEAFF. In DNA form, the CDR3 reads TGTGCTAGTGGTTTGCCACCGGGAACTGAAGCTTTCTTT.

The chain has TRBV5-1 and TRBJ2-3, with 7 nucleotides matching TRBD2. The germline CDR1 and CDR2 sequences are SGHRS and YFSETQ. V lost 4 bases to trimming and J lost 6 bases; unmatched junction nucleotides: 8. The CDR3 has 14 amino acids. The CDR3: CASSPVGGVDTQYF. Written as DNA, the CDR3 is TGCGCCAGCAGCCCGGTGGGGGGGGTGGATACGCAGTATTTT.

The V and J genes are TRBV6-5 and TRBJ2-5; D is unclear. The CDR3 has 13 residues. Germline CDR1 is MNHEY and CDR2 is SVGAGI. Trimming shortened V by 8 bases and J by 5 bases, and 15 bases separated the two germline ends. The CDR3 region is CASAEANWETQYF. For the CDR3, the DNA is TGTGCCAGCGCAGAGGCAAATTGGGAGACCCAGTACTTC.

Here the CDR3 reads CASSVQGASDTQYF. As DNA, the CDR3 is TGTGCCAGCAGCGTTCAGGGGGCTTCAGATACGCAGTATTTT. This chain joins TRBV9 and TRBJ2-3; 8 bases are a match to TRBD1. Per the germline V gene, CDR1 is SGDLS and CDR2 is YYNGEE. The CDR3 consists of 14 residues. Losses at the gene ends were 2 bases for V and 4 bases for J; bases not matched to a gene: 3.

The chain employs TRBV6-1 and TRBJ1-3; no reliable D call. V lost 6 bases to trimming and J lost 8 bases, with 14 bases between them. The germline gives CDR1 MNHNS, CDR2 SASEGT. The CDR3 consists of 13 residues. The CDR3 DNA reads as TGTGCCAGCAGCGTCACACGTTTGGACACCATATATTTT. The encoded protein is CASSVTRLDTIYF.

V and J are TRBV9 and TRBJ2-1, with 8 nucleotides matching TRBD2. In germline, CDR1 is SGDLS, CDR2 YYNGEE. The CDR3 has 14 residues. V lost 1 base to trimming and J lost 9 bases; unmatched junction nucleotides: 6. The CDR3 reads CASSVTSGRTEQFF. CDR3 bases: TGTGCCAGCAGCGTAACTAGCGGCCGAACTGAGCAGTTCTTC.

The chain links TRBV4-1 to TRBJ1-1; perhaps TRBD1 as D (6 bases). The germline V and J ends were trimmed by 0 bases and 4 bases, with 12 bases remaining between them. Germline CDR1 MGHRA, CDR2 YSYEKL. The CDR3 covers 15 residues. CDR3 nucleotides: TGCGCCAGCAGCCAAGAAGGGGGGAGGGTCACTGAAGCTTTCTTT. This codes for CASSQEGGRVTEAFF.

CDR3 DNA sequence: TGTGCCAGCAGTCGGGGTGCTAACACTGAAGCTTTCTTT. It yields the protein CASSRGANTEAFF. The chain has TRBV11-3 and TRBJ1-1; D remains ambiguous. Germline CDR1 is SGHNT and CDR2 is YENEEA. V lost 6 bases and J 2 bases, leaving 10 bases between the germline ends. The CDR3 is 13 residues long.

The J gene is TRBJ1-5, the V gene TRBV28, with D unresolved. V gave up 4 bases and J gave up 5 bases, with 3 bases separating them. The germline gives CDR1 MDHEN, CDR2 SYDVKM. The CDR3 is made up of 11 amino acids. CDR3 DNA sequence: TGTGCCAGCAGTTCTGATCAGCCCCAGCATTTT. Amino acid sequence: CASSSDQPQHF.

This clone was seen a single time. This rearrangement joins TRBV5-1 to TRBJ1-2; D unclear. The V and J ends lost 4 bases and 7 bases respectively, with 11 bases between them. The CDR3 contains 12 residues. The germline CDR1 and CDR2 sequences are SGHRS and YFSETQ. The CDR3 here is CASSPPGLGYTF. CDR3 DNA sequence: TGCGCCAGCAGCCCGCCGGGTCTTGGCTACACCTTC.

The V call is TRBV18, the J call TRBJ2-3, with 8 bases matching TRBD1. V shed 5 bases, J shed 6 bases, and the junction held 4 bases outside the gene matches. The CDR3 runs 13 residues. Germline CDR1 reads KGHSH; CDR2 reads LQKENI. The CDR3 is CASSSRTGDTQYF. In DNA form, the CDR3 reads TGTGCCAGCTCATCACGGACAGGGGATACGCAGTATTTT.

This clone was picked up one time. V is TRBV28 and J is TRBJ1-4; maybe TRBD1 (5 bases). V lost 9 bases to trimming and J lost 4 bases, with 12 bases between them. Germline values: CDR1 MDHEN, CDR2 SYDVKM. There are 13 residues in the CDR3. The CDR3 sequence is CARTGLLNEKLFF. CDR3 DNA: TGTGCCAGGACGGGACTGCTTAATGAAAAACTGTTTTTT.

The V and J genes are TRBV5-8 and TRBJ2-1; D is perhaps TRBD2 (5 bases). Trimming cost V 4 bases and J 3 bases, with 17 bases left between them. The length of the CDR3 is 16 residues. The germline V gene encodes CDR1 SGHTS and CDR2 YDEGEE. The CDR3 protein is CASSPGLTKYYNEQFF. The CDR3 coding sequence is TGTGCCAGCAGCCCTGGACTGACCAAATACTACAATGAGCAGTTCTTC.

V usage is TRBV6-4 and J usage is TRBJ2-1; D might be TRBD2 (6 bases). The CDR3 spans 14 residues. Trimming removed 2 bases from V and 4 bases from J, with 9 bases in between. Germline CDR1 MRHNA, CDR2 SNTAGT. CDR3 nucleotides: TGTGCCAGCAGTGACCGGGGGTGGTACAATGAGCAGTTCTTC. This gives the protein CASSDRGWYNEQFF.

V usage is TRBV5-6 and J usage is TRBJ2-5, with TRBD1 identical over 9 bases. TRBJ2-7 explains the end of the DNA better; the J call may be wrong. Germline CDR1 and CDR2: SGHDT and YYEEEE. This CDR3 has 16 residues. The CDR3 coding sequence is TGTGCCAGCAGCGCTGACAGGGGGGACTTCGGCTACGAGCAGTACTTC. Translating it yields CASSADRGDFGYEQYF.

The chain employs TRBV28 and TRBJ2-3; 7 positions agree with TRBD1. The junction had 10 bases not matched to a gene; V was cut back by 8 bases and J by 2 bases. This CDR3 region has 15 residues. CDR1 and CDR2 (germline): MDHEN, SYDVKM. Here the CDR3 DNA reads TGTGCCAGCCTGGAGACAGGGAAGCTCACAGATACGCAGTATTTT. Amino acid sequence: CASLETGKLTDTQYF.

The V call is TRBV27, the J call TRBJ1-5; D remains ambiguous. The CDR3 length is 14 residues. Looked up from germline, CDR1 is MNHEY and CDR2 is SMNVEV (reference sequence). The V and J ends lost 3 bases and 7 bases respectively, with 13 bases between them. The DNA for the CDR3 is TGTGCCAGCAGTTTGACCTGGGAGGGACAGCCCCAGCATTTT. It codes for CASSLTWEGQPQHF.

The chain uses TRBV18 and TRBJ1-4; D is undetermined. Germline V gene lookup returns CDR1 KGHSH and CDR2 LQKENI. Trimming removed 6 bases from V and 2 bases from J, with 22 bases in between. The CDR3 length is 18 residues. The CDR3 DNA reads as TGTGCCAGCTCGGCACGAGGTCGGGGAGTGGTCACTAATGAAAAACTGTTTTTT. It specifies CASSARGRGVVTNEKLFF.

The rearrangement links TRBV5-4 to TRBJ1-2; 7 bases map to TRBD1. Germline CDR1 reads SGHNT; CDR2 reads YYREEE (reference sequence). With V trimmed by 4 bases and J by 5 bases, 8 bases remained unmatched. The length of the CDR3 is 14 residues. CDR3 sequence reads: CASSQYRGNYGYTF. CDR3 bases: TGTGCCAGCAGCCAATACAGGGGTAATTATGGCTACACCTTC.

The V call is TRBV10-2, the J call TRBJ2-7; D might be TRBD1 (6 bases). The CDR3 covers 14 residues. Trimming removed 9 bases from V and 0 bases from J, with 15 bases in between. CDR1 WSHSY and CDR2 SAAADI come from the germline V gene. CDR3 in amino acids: CASTRGVNSYEQYF. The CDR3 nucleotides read TGCGCCAGTACCAGGGGCGTCAACTCCTACGAGCAGTACTTC.

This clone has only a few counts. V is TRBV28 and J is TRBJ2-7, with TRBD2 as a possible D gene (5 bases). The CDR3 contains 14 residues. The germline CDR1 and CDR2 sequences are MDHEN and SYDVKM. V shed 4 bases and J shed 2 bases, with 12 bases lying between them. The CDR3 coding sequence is TGTGCCAGCAGTTCCCCGGGGAGAACCTACGAGCAGTACTTC. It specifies CASSSPGRTYEQYF. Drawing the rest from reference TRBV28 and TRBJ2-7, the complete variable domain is DVKVTQSSRYLVKRTGEKVFLECVQDMDHENMFWYRQDPGLGLRLIYFSYDVKMKEKGDIPEGYSVSREKKERFSLILESASTNQTSMYLCASSSPGRTYEQYFGPGTRLTVT.

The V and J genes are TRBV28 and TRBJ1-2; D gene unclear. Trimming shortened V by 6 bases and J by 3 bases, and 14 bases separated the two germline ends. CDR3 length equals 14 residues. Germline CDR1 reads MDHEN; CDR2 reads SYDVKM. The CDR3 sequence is CASSIPRKHYGYTF. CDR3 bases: TGTGCCAGCAGCATTCCCAGGAAACACTATGGCTACACCTTC.

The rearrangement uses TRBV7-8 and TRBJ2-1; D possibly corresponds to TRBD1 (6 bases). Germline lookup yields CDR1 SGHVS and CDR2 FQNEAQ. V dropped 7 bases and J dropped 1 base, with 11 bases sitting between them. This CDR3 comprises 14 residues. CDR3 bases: TGTGCCAGCATCACAGGGATTTCCTACAATGAGCAGTTCTTC. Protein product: CASITGISYNEQFF.

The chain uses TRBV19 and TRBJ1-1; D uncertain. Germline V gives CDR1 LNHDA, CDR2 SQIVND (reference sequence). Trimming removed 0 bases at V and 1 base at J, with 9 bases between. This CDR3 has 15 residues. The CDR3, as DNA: TGTGCCAGTAGTATAGACCGGGTCAAGAACACTGAAGCTTTCTTT. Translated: CASSIDRVKNTEAFF.